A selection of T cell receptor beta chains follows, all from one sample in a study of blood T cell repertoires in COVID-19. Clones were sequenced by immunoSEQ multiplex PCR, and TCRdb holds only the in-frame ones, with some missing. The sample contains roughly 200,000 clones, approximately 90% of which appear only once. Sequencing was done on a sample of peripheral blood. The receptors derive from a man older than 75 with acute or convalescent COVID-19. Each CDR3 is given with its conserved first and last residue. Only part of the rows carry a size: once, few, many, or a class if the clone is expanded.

CASSLAGAGSTDTQYF,TRBV5-1,TRBJ2-3,-
CASSRGTSGGHNEQFF,TRBV6-6,TRBJ2-1,-
CASHRSRTGNYGYTF,TRBV19,TRBJ1-2,-
CASSPPADNEQFF,TRBV9,TRBJ2-1,-
CASSLTGDPSYNEQFF,TRBV7-2,TRBJ2-1,-
CSVRDRGGTDTQYF,TRBV29-1,TRBJ2-3,-
CASSPPATGLVYGYTF,TRBV3-1/TRBV3-2,TRBJ1-2,-
CASSPSGRALGEQFF,TRBV6-5,TRBJ2-1,-
CASSPRGGGTADTQYF,TRBV18,TRBJ2-3,-
CASSLRTSGLFEIF,TRBV7-2,TRBJ2-1,-
CASSTGTGGNSPLHF,TRBV27,TRBJ1-6,-
CASTITRGNQETQYF,TRBV11-2,TRBJ2-5,-
CASSDHPGARETQYF,TRBV18,TRBJ2-5,once
CASSTHGAGANVLTF,TRBV19,TRBJ2-6,-
CASSQQRGGEGNQPQHF,TRBV4-2,TRBJ1-5,-
CAISEVAGVSYEQYF,TRBV10-3,TRBJ2-7,-
CASSESWAGYGYTF,TRBV6-1,TRBJ1-2,-
CASAPRLADTQYF,TRBV3-1/TRBV3-2,TRBJ2-3,few
CASSLSDSSYEQYF,TRBV27,TRBJ2-7,-
CASSHDRGLGTDTQYF,TRBV28,TRBJ2-3,-
CASSTRTGGAGGDIQYF,TRBV5-1,TRBJ2-4,-
CASSLTSGRGETQYF,TRBV2,TRBJ2-5,-
CASSKEGGTLEVCTDTQYF,TRBV21-1,TRBJ2-3,once
CASSLGLAQETQYF,TRBV7-9,TRBJ2-5,-
CASSGFSGTGELFF,TRBV7-2,TRBJ2-2,few
CASSSNTDTQYF,TRBV27,TRBJ2-3,-
CASSGTSGKGGTDTQYF,TRBV28,TRBJ2-3,-
CASSFPNTEAFF,TRBV7-8,TRBJ1-1,-
CASSLIGGNYGYTF,TRBV28,TRBJ1-2,-
CASSQGQGHSDTQYF,TRBV2,TRBJ2-3,-
CASSSPGSGKAFF,TRBV3-1/TRBV3-2,TRBJ1-1,-
CASSTLPRQPQHF,TRBV2,TRBJ1-5,-
CASSNAGFNYGYTF,TRBV7-2,TRBJ1-2,-
CASSSGIRTDTQYF,TRBV2,TRBJ2-3,-
CASSEGGQGTQPQHF,TRBV2,TRBJ1-5,-